Listed below are T cell receptor beta chains from one sample, sequenced in a study of early T cells in non-severe SARS-CoV-2 infection. TCRdb reprocessed the 5' RACE reads with MiXCR, giving one entry per CDR3 protein. The table shows approximately 90,000 distinct CDR3 sequences, with approximately 11% occurring only once. The sequencing used whole blood, collected at baseline. The receptors here all came from an adult who was a healthcare worker with PCR-confirmed SARS-CoV-2 infection or an uninfected control (not recorded which). Both conserved end residues are part of each CDR3. The D gene is left open where the match is weak. For some rows the clone size is stated as once, few or many, or as a class when expanded; others skip it.

>TRBV7-2|many|TRBD1|15|TRBJ1-5
TGTGCCAGCAGTTGGACGGGACAGGGAAATCAGCCCCAGCATTTT
CASSWTGQGNQPQHF
>TRBV6-1|once|NA|16|TRBJ1-2
TGTGCCAGCAGTGAATATCACCCCGGTTCGGACTATGGCTACACCTTC
CASSEYHPGSDYGYTF
>TRBV5-4|NA|NA|16|TRBJ1-2
TGTGCCAGCAGCGGCAATCCTACGGAAGCTAACTATGGCTACACCTTC
CASSGNPTEANYGYTF
>TRBV5-1|NA|TRBD1|14|TRBJ2-3
TGCGCCAGCAGCCCGGGACAGGGGCCCTCATCGCAGTATTTT
CASSPGQGPSSQYF
>TRBV29-1|few|TRBD1|14|TRBJ2-7
TGCAGCGTTTCAAGGGACAGTAGCTCCTACGAGCAGTACTTC
CSVSRDSSSYEQYF
>TRBV20-1|many|TRBD1|13|TRBJ2-7
TGCAGTGCTAGAGGGGACAGCACCTACGAGCAGTACTTC
CSARGDSTYEQYF
>TRBV14|NA|TRBD2|17|TRBJ2-7
TGTGCCAGCAGCCCAGCTCCCTTGAGCGGGGACTGGATTCAGCAGTACTTC
CASSPAPLSGDWIQQYF
>TRBV4-2|NA|TRBD2|16|TRBJ2-7
TGTGCCAGCAGCCAAGCCTTACTAGCGGGAGGACCCGAGCAGTACTTC
CASSQALLAGGPEQYF
>TRBV10-2|many|TRBD2|15|TRBJ2-1
TGCGCCAGCACCCTGACTAGCGGGAGGAGTAATGAGCAGTTCTTC
CASTLTSGRSNEQFF
>TRBV20-1|few|NA|13|TRBJ1-1
TGCAGTGCTAGCCCCAACCTGAACACTGAAGCTTTCTTT
CSASPNLNTEAFF
>TRBV6-2/TRBV6-3|few|NA|13|TRBJ2-3
TGTGCCAGCAGCTCAAGCATAGAAGATACGCAGTATTTT
CASSSSIEDTQYF
>TRBV5-4|NA|NA|14|TRBJ2-2
TGTGCCAGCAGGATACACGAGATGATCGGGGAGCTGTTTTTT
CASRIHEMIGELFF
>TRBV4-3|NA|NA|18|TRBJ2-2
TGCGCCAGCAGCCAAGATCTGTTGGGGGCGGTCGACACCGGGGAGCTGTTTTTT
CASSQDLLGAVDTGELFF
>TRBV27|many|NA|13|TRBJ2-1
TGTGCCAGCAGTCCCTTAGAGGTGAATGAGCAGTTCTTC
CASSPLEVNEQFF
>TRBV5-1|many|NA|15|TRBJ2-7
TGCGCCAGCAGCTTGGTGGGAACCCTTTCCTACGAGCAGTACTTC
CASSLVGTLSYEQYF
>TRBV18|NA|NA|13|TRBJ2-5
TGTGCCAGCTCCTCTGCGGACCAAGAGACCCAGTACTTC
CASSSADQETQYF
>TRBV27|NA|NA|13|TRBJ1-1
TGTGCCAGCAGCAATGACATGAACACTGAAGCTTTCTTT
CASSNDMNTEAFF
>TRBV10-3|few|NA|16|TRBJ2-5
TGTGCCATCAGTCCTATAGCGGCAGGGGGCCAAGAGACCCAGTACTTC
CAISPIAAGGQETQYF
>TRBV5-5|NA|TRBD1|15|TRBJ1-1
TGTGCCAGCAACCAGAGACAGGGCCGGAACACTGAAGCTTTCTTT
CASNQRQGRNTEAFF
>TRBV4-1|NA|TRBD1|16|TRBJ2-7
TGCGCCAGCAGCCAAGGACAGGGGTCGCCGACCTACGAGCAGTACTTC
CASSQGQGSPTYEQYF
>TRBV5-1|many|NA|14|TRBJ1-1
TGCGCCAGCAGCTTGGCTGGGGGTGGTACTGAAGCTTTCTTT
CASSLAGGGTEAFF
>TRBV10-3|NA|NA|19|TRBJ2-6
TGTGCCATCAGCTCGAGTTTGGGGAAACCCTACTCTGGGGCCAACGTCCTGACTTTC
CAISSSLGKPYSGANVLTF
>TRBV29-1|NA|TRBD2|13|TRBJ2-3
TGCAGCGTTGACCTGACTAGCGGAGATACGCAGTATTTT
CSVDLTSGDTQYF
>TRBV4-1|NA|NA|18|TRBJ2-5
TGCGCCAGCAGCCTCATGGGAGGGGGAGGGCCGGGTAAGGAGACCCAGTACTTC
CASSLMGGGGPGKETQYF
>TRBV4-3|NA|NA|14|TRBJ2-5
TGCGCCAGCAGCCTCCGGTTGTACCAAGAGACCCAGTACTTC
CASSLRLYQETQYF
>TRBV6-5|few|NA|16|TRBJ2-7
TGTGCCAGCAGTTACTCGAGGGAGTCCTCAGTTGACGAGCAGTACTTC
CASSYSRESSVDEQYF
>TRBV18|few|TRBD2|17|TRBJ2-5
TGTGCCAGCTCACCACAACTAGCGGGAGGACCCGGGGAGACCCAGTACTTC
CASSPQLAGGPGETQYF
>TRBV27|NA|TRBD1|16|TRBJ1-4
TGTGCCAGCAGTCCATTAGCAGGGACAGCTAATGAAAAACTGTTTTTT
CASSPLAGTANEKLFF
>TRBV2|few|NA|14|TRBJ2-2
TGTGCCAGCAACGGGGAACGGAACACCGGGGAGCTGTTTTTT
CASNGERNTGELFF
>TRBV29-1|NA|TRBD1|14|TRBJ1-4
TGCAGCGTTCGACAGGGGGGCACTAATGAAAAACTGTTTTTT
CSVRQGGTNEKLFF
>TRBV9|NA|NA|15|TRBJ2-5
TGTGCCAGCAGCGTAGACCCAGGGGCAGGGGAGACCCAGTACTTC
CASSVDPGAGETQYF
>TRBV6-5|few|TRBD2|16|TRBJ2-3
TGTGCCAGCAGTTACTCCGCTAGCGGGAGTTCAGATACGCAGTATTTT
CASSYSASGSSDTQYF
>TRBV30|NA|TRBD1|15|TRBJ1-4
TGTGCCTGGAGTGTACGGGACAGGGGTAATGAAAAACTGTTTTTT
CAWSVRDRGNEKLFF
>TRBV7-9|NA|NA|15|TRBJ2-2
TGTGCCAGCAGCATAAGGGGCGCGAACACCGGGGAGCTGTTTTTT
CASSIRGANTGELFF
>TRBV7-9|few|TRBD1|15|TRBJ2-7
TGTGCCAGCAGCTCCCAGGGGGCCTCCGTCCCAGTGCAGTACTTC
CASSSQGASVPVQYF
>TRBV7-6|NA|TRBD2|15|TRBJ2-3
TGTGCCAGCAGCCTTGCGGGGGGTAACACAGATACGCAGTATTTT
CASSLAGGNTDTQYF
>TRBV7-2|NA|TRBD2|15|TRBJ2-3
TGTGCCAGCAGCCGAACGACTAGCGGCACAGATACGCAGTATTTT
CASSRTTSGTDTQYF
>TRBV11-2|few|NA|16|TRBJ2-3
TGTGCCAGCTGGGGAGGTGCGGGGCGTCGGACAGATACGCAGTATTTT
CASWGGAGRRTDTQYF
>TRBV14|few|NA|15|TRBJ2-7
TGTGCCAGCAGCCAAGAAGTTCAGGGGCACAACGAGCAGTACTTC
CASSQEVQGHNEQYF
>TRBV11-2|NA|TRBD1|15|TRBJ1-3
TGTGTCAGCAGCTTGGGACAGTTCTCTGGAAACACCATATATTTT
CVSSLGQFSGNTIYF
>TRBV4-3|NA|NA|17|TRBJ2-3
TGCGCCAGCAGCCCGTCTTTGGGGTCCCTCGCGACAGATACGCAGTATTTT
CASSPSLGSLATDTQYF
>TRBV6-6|few|NA|19|TRBJ2-4
TGTGCCAGCAGTTACTCGGGGCAGGTTGGGCTTTTAGCCAAAAACATTCAGTACTTC
CASSYSGQVGLLAKNIQYF
>TRBV6-5|NA|NA|13|TRBJ1-2
TGTACCAGCAGTTACTCAGGAGGTGATGGCTACACCTTC
CTSSYSGGDGYTF
>TRBV10-1|few|TRBD1|15|TRBJ2-2
TGCGCCAGCAGTCAGGACAGGGTGAGGACCGGGGAGCTGTTTTTT
CASSQDRVRTGELFF
>TRBV13|NA|NA|17|TRBJ2-1
TGTGCCAGCAGCTTAGTCACCGGACTACCAAATTACAATGAGCAGTTCTTC
CASSLVTGLPNYNEQFF
>TRBV10-2|many|TRBD2|16|TRBJ2-7
TGCGCCAGCACCGAGCCTGAGCGGGGAGTCACGTACGAGCAGTACTTC
CASTEPERGVTYEQYF
>TRBV3-1|NA|TRBD2|16|TRBJ2-5
TGTGCCAGCAGCCATTCGACTAGCGGGCTCCAAGAGACCCAGTACTTC
CASSHSTSGLQETQYF
>TRBV5-4|NA|NA|13|TRBJ2-7
TGTGCCAGCAGCTTGGTGGGTGGAGACGAGCAGTACTTC
CASSLVGGDEQYF